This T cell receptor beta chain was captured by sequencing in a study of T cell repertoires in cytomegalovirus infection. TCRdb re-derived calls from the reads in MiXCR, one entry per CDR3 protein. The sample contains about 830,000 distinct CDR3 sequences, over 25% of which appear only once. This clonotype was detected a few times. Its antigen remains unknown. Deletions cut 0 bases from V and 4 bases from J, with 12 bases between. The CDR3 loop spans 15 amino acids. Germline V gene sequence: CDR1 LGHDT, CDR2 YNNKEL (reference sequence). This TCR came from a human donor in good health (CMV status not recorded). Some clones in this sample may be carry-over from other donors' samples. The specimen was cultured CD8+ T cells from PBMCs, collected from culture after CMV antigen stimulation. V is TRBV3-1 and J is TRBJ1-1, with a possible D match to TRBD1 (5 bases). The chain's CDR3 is CASSQDLGRVTEAFF. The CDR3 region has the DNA TGTGCCAGCAGCCAAGATCTGGGACGGGTCACTGAAGCTTTCTTT.